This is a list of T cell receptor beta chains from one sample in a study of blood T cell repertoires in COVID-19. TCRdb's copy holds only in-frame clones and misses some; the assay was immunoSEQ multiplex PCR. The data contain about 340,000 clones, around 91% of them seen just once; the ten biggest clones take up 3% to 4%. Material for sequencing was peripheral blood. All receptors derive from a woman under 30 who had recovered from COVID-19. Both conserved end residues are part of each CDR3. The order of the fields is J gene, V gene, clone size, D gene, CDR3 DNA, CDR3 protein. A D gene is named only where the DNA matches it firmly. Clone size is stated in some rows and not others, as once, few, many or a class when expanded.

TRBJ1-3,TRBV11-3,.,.,TGTGCCAGCAGCTTAGTAACTGGAAACACCATATATTTT,CASSLVTGNTIYF
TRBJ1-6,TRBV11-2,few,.,TGTGCCAGCAGCTTAGTCGCTGGACAGCGGATTTCGACACCCCTCCACTTT,CASSLVAGQRISTPLHF
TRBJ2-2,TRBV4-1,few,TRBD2,TGCGCCAGCAGCCAAGAACCGGGACTAGTGGCCGGGGAGCTGTTTTTT,CASSQEPGLVAGELFF
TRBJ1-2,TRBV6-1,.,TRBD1,TGTGCCAGCACCGCCCCGGACAGGCTCTATGGCTACACCTTC,CASTAPDRLYGYTF
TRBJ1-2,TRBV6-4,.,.,TGTGCCAGCAGTGACGGGAGCAGTAAGGGCCCCTATGGCTACACCTTC,CASSDGSSKGPYGYTF
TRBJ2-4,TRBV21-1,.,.,TGTGCCAGCAGCATCCTACAGCTAGCCAAAAACATTCAGTACTTC,CASSILQLAKNIQYF
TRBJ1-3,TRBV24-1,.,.,TGTGCCACCAGTGATAACTGGGGAAACACCATATATTTT,CATSDNWGNTIYF
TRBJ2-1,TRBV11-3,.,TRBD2,TGTGCCAGCAGCTCCCGCGCAGGACTAGCGGGAAGGAATGAGCAGTTCTTC,CASSSRAGLAGRNEQFF
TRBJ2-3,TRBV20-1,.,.,TGCAGTGCTAGTGGTAGCGGAACCACAGATACGCAGTATTTT,CSASGSGTTDTQYF
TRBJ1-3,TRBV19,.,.,TGTGCCAGTAGTACCAGGGAAATTAGAAACACCATATATTTT,CASSTREIRNTIYF
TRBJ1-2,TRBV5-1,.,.,TGCGCCAGCAGCTTTTCTCTGGGGCTAGATGGCTACACCTTC,CASSFSLGLDGYTF
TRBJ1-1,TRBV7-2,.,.,TGTGCCAGCAGCTTTAGGAGGGGCACTGAAGCTTTCTTT,CASSFRRGTEAFF
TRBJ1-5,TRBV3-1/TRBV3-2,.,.,TGTGCCAGCAGTCTTACCCGACATAGCAATCAGCCCCAGCATTTT,CASSLTRHSNQPQHF
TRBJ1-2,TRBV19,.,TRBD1,TGTGCCAGTAGTATAGTATGGACAGGCACTAACTATGGCTACACCTTC,CASSIVWTGTNYGYTF
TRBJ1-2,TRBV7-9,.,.,TGTGCCAGCAGCTGGACAGCGTTTAACTATGGCTACACCTTC,CASSWTAFNYGYTF
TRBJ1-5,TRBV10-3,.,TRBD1,TGTGCCAGCTCCCGGGACAGTGTCGATCAGCCCCAGCATTTT,CASSRDSVDQPQHF
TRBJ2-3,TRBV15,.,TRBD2,TGTGCCACCAGCAGAGATCGCACTAGCGTAGATACGCAGTATTTT,CATSRDRTSVDTQYF
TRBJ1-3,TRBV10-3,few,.,TGTGCCATCAGTGTTACAATTTCCCGCAGCTCTGGAAACACCATATATTTT,CAISVTISRSSGNTIYF
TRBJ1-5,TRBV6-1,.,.,TGTGCCAGCAGTGAAGTGTTATATAGCAATCAGCCCCAGCATTTT,CASSEVLYSNQPQHF
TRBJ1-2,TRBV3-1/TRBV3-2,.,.,TGTGCCAGCAGCCAAGATTCTACGGGGTACTATGGCTACACCTTC,CASSQDSTGYYGYTF
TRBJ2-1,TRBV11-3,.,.,TGTGCCAGCAGCTTAGGGTCGGGGTACGCCGCTTCCTACAATGAGCAGTTCTTC,CASSLGSGYAASYNEQFF
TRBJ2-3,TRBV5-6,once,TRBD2,TGTGCCAGCAGCCCGCCGGGACTAGCGGGAGTGAACACAGATACGCAGTATTTT,CASSPPGLAGVNTDTQYF
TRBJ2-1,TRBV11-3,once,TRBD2,TGTGCCAGCAGCTATAGCGGGTACTCCGCCAATGAGCAGTTCTTC,CASSYSGYSANEQFF
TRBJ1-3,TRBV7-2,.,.,TGTGCCAGCAGCCGCCTCTTAGACAGCTCTGGAAACACCATATATTTT,CASSRLLDSSGNTIYF
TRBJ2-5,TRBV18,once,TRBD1,TGTGCCAGCTCACCACGGACAGGGAAGGAAGAGACCCAGTACTTC,CASSPRTGKEETQYF
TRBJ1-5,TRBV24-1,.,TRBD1,TGTGCCACCAGTGAAGGGACAGGGGTTCAGCCCCAGCATTTT,CATSEGTGVQPQHF
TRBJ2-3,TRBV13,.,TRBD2,TGTGCCAGCAGCTTAGGCCGAGCTAGCGGGATGCCAGATACGCAGTATTTT,CASSLGRASGMPDTQYF
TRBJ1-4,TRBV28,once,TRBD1,TGTGCCGCTTGTGCAGGGGGCTTTTATCGAACTAATGAAAAACTGTTTTTT,CAACAGGFYRTNEKLFF
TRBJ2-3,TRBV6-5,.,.,TGTGCCAGCAGTTACTCGCGGGGGCTTAGAGATACGCAGTATTTT,CASSYSRGLRDTQYF
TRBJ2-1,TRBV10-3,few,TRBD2,TGTGCCATCAGTACCACTAGCGGGGGTTACAATGAGCAGTTCTTC,CAISTTSGGYNEQFF
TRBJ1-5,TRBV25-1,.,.,TGTGCCAGCAGTAGCGGATCGTGGTCGGGTAGCAATCAGCCCCAGCATTTT,CASSSGSWSGSNQPQHF
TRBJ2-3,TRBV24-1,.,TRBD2,TGTGCCACCAGTGAGGGACTAGCGGGAAGCCATACGCAGTATTTT,CATSEGLAGSHTQYF
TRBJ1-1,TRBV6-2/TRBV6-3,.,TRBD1,TGTGCCAGCAGTTACGCGACAGGGCGGGATGAAGCTTTCTTT,CASSYATGRDEAFF
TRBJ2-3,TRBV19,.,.,TGTGCCAGTAGTCCCCGGGGGGATACGCAGTATTTT,CASSPRGDTQYF
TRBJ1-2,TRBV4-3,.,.,TGCGCCAGCAGCCGGCGGGAGGAGGCAGGGAGAATGGGGGGCTACACCTTC,CASSRREEAGRMGGYTF
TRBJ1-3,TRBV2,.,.,TGTGCCAGCTCAGGAAGCCCTGGAAACACCATATATTTT,CASSGSPGNTIYF
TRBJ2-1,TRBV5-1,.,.,TGCGCCAGCAGCTTGGCGGGACTTGGTGGTACCAATGAGCAGTTCTTC,CASSLAGLGGTNEQFF
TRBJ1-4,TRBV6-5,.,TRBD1,TGTGCCAGCAGTAGGGACAGGGGAACTAATGAAAAACTGTTTTTT,CASSRDRGTNEKLFF
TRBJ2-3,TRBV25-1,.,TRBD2,TGTGCCAGCAGTGAATTGAGCGGGAGCCCAGATACGCAGTATTTT,CASSELSGSPDTQYF
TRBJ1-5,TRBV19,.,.,TGTGCCAGTAGTTGGGTGGCGGGGAATCAGCCCCAGCATTTT,CASSWVAGNQPQHF
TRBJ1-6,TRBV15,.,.,TGTGCCACCGGGGGGGGACCGAGCTCCTATAATTCACCCCTCCACTTT,CATGGGPSSYNSPLHF
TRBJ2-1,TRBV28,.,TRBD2,TGTGCCAGCGGTGAGACTAGCGGGAACAATGAGCAGTTCTTC,CASGETSGNNEQFF
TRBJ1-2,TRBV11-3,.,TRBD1,TGTGCCAGCAGCCTCCGCACCGGGACAGGGGCTAATGGCTACACCTTC,CASSLRTGTGANGYTF
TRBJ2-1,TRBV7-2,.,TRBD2,TGTGCCAGCAGCTTAAAGACTAGCGGGCTCGGTGAGCAGTTCTTC,CASSLKTSGLGEQFF
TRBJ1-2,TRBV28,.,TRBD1,TGTGCCAGCAGTTTAAGCGCCTTCCGGGACAGGGACAACTATGGCTACACCTTC,CASSLSAFRDRDNYGYTF
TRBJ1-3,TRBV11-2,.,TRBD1,TGTGCCAGCAGCTTGACAGGGAATCGGGGAAACACCATATATTTT,CASSLTGNRGNTIYF
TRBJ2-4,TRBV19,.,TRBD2,TGTGCCAGTAGTATTATGGGCGGCCTAAGCGGGAGCGGAAACATTCAGTACTTC,CASSIMGGLSGSGNIQYF
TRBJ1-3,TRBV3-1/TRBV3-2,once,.,TGTGCCAGCAGCCATAAAGCGGAGGTTTGGCTCCCTGAGGCCATATATTTT,CASSHKAEVWLPEAIYF
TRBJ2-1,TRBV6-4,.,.,TGTGCCAGCAGTGACGGTCCGGGAGAGGCGGCTGAGCAGTTCTTC,CASSDGPGEAAEQFF
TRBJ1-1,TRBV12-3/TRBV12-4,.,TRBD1,TGTGCCAGCAGTACGGGCCGGACAGGCCAAGCTTTCTTT,CASSTGRTGQAFF